The clone carrying this T cell receptor beta chain was seen a few times. With 3 bases removed from V and 5 bases from J, the gap between germline ends came to 7 bases. This CDR3 has 12 residues. Only in-frame clones appear in the TCRdb table, and some are missing; sequencing was by immunoSEQ multiplex PCR. The repertoire holds just under 150,000 clones, around four fifths seen once, with roughly 4.5% in the top ten. This sample is drawn from a study of blood T cell repertoires in COVID-19. The sequenced sample was peripheral blood. The V and J genes are TRBV12-3 or TRBV12-4 and TRBJ1-1; D gene unclear. This TCR derives from a human donor in a cohort sampled during active COVID-19. This CDR3 is CASSLIGTEAFF. CDR3 DNA sequence: TGTGCCAGCAGTTTGATCGGGACTGAAGCTTTCTTT.